The clone carrying this T cell receptor beta chain was recorded many times. Via MiXCR, TCRdb re-called the multiplex PCR reads, giving one row per CDR3 protein. Of about 150,000 distinct CDR3 sequences in the sample, less than 35% are singletons; the top ten hold roughly 2.2%. The lymph nodes were axillary draining lymph nodes from breast cancer patients. These data originate in a study of breast tumors, draining lymph nodes, adjacent tissues. This CDR3 is 14 amino acids long. Looked up from germline, CDR1 is SGHRS and CDR2 is YFSETQ. Trimming removed 8 bases at V and 0 bases at J, with 14 bases between.

The clonotype comes from a female donor with breast cancer. Some clones in this sample may be carry-over from other donors' samples. Sequenced input: axillary lymph node tissue. The rearrangement joins TRBV5-1 to TRBJ1-1, with D perhaps matching TRBD1 (6 bases). CDR3 DNA sequence: TGCGCCAGTCGAGGGGGGCCGATGAACACTGAAGCTTTCTTT. Translating it yields CASRGGPMNTEAFF.